The next 23 T cell receptor beta chains were all read from a single sample in a study of OX40 agonist ivuxolimab in advanced cancers. The table came from immunoSEQ multiplex PCR; TCRdb's copy has only in-frame clones and leaves some out. Among about 99,000 clones listed, around nine tenths were seen once. Sequenced here: CD4+ or CD8+ T cells sorted from blood, sampled in a trial of the OX40 agonist ivuxolimab. These receptors all stem from an adult with an advanced solid tumor such as melanoma, head and neck, liver or kidney cancer.

V gene TRBV11-2 combines with J gene TRBJ1-1; D call uncertain. The CDR3 runs to 13 residues. With 1 base removed from V and 3 bases from J, the gap between germline ends came to 6 bases. The germline gives CDR1 SGHAT, CDR2 FQNNGV. The CDR3 region is CASSLGLHTEAFF. CDR3 coding DNA: TGTGCCAGCAGCTTAGGGTTACACACTGAAGCTTTCTTT.

The rearrangement joins TRBV7-7 to TRBJ1-5, with no clear D. V was clipped by 1 base and J by 4 bases, with 5 bases between them. Germline lookup yields CDR1 SSHAT and CDR2 FNYEAQ (reference sequence). The CDR3 length is 13 residues. The CDR3 region is CASSLGINQPQHF. The CDR3 coding sequence is TGTGCCAGCAGCTTAGGGATAAATCAGCCCCAGCATTTT.

The chain has TRBV5-1 and TRBJ2-2; the D gene is possibly TRBD2 (6 bases). Germline lookup yields CDR1 SGHRS and CDR2 YFSETQ. The CDR3 has 15 residues. Trimming left V 0 bases short and J 5 bases short, with 11 bases between. Here the CDR3 reads CASSLGGRGTGELFF. The CDR3 DNA reads as TGCGCCAGCAGCTTGGGTGGCCGGGGGACCGGGGAGCTGTTTTTT.

The chain joins TRBV11-2 to TRBJ1-1; possible D gene TRBD1, 5 bases. V lost 3 bases and J lost 1, with 9 bases in between. The germline V gene has CDR1 SGHAT and CDR2 FQNNGV. The CDR3 loop spans 14 amino acids. In DNA form, the CDR3 reads TGTGCCAGCAGCTTTCGGGGGGAGAACACTGAAGCTTTCTTT. Protein product: CASSFRGENTEAFF. The full variable domain, its missing parts supplied by reference TRBV11-2 and TRBJ1-1, is EAGVAQSPRYKIIEKRQSVAFWCNPISGHATLYWYQQILGQGPKLLIQFQNNGVVDDSQLPKDRFSAERLKGVDSTLKIQPAKLEDSAVYLCASSFRGENTEAFFGQGTRLTVV.

The chain combines TRBV7-8 with TRBJ2-7, with a weak D call TRBD2 (5 bases). The CDR3 sequence is 14 residues long. Germline V gene data show CDR1 as SGHVS and CDR2 as FQNEAQ. Trimming shortened V by 5 bases and J by 4 bases, and 15 bases separated the two germline ends. Here the CDR3 DNA reads TGTGCCAGCAGCCTTTCCCGGGATATATACGAGCAGTACTTC. Its translation: CASSLSRDIYEQYF.

The chain recombines TRBV10-1 with TRBJ2-2; 11 nucleotides agree with TRBD1. The trim removed 2 bases at V and 6 bases at J, leaving 2 bases unmatched. CDR3 length equals 15 residues. Germline assignment: CDR1 WNHNN and CDR2 SYGVQD (reference sequence). For the CDR3, the DNA is TGCGCCAGCAGTGAGAGGACAGGGGGCTCCGGGGAGCTGTTTTTT. This gives the protein CASSERTGGSGELFF.

The rearrangement links TRBV6-5 to TRBJ2-1; D is unresolved. Trimming took off 6 bases at V and 0 bases at J, with 6 bases between the two ends. Germline lookup yields CDR1 MNHEY and CDR2 SVGAGI. The CDR3 is made up of 13 amino acids. CDR3 sequence reads: CASSGYSYNEQFF. Written as DNA, the CDR3 is TGTGCCAGCAGCGGATACTCCTACAATGAGCAGTTCTTC.

This chain links TRBV7-2 with TRBJ2-2, with 10 positions matching TRBD2. Germline CDR1 is SGHTA and CDR2 is FQGNSA. J lost 7 bases, V lost 3 bases, and 14 bases had no gene match. This CDR3 comprises 18 residues. In DNA form, the CDR3 reads TGTGCCAGCAGCTTCACTTATCAGGCTAGCGGGAGAATCGGGGAGCTGTTTTTT. Amino acids: CASSFTYQASGRIGELFF. Looking up the rest from reference TRBV7-2 and TRBJ2-2 gives the full variable domain: GAGVSQSPSNKVTEKGKDVELRCDPISGHTALYWYRQSLGQGLEFLIYFQGNSAPDKSGLPSDRFSAERTGGSVSTLTIQRTQQEDSAVYLCASSFTYQASGRIGELFFGEGSRLTVL.

The chain joins TRBV23-1 to TRBJ2-6; no clear D gene. TRBV23-1 is classed as an ORF, of uncertain function. V lost 0 bases, J lost 2 bases, and 8 bases lay in between. This CDR3 has 16 residues. Written as DNA, the CDR3 is TGCGCCAGCAGTCAATCGCGAGGAACTGGGGCCAACGTCCTGACTTTC. This sequence encodes CASSQSRGTGANVLTF.

The rearrangement uses TRBV7-9 and TRBJ2-2; D remains unclear. This CDR3 region has 15 residues. CDR1 and CDR2 from the germline V gene are SEHNR and FQNEAQ (reference sequence). The V and J ends lost 1 base and 0 bases respectively, with 6 bases between them. For the CDR3, the DNA is TGTGCCAGCAGCTTAGGGACCGCGAACACCGGGGAGCTGTTTTTT. It is translated as CASSLGTANTGELFF.

This chain uses TRBV5-5 with TRBJ1-2; 8 bases agree with TRBD1. The V gene's germline CDR1 is SGHKS and CDR2 YYEKEE (reference sequence). The CDR3 is 12 residues long. V lost 4 bases and J lost 7; bases outside the gene matches: 3. CDR3 in amino acids: CASSIQGGGYTF. In nucleotides, the CDR3 is TGTGCCAGCAGCATACAGGGGGGTGGCTACACCTTC.

This chain connects TRBV15 to TRBJ2-7; 7 positions match TRBD2. The CDR3 is 17 amino acids. Germline V lookup: CDR1 LNHNV, CDR2 YYDKDF (reference sequence). J gave up 5 bases and V 0 bases, and 13 bases lay outside the gene matches. The CDR3 nucleotides read TGTGCCACCAGCAGAGATAGGCTTGCGGGAGCTCAGAACGAGCAGTACTTC. Protein product: CATSRDRLAGAQNEQYF.

The chain uses TRBV7-8 and TRBJ1-5, with D hard to call. Per the germline V gene, CDR1 is SGHVS and CDR2 is FQNEAQ. The CDR3 spans 12 residues. Trimming pared 1 base from V and 6 bases from J, leaving 4 bases between. The CDR3 bases are TGTGCCAGCAGCTTAGGGGGTCAGCCCCAGCATTTT. This translates into CASSLGGQPQHF.

The rearrangement joins TRBV4-3 to TRBJ2-1, with 10 bases that match TRBD2. Germline V gives CDR1 LGHNA, CDR2 YSLEER. There are 15 residues in the CDR3. V dropped 3 bases and J dropped 7; count of bases not matched to a gene: 6. The DNA for the CDR3 is TGCGCCAGCAGCCATCCGGGACTAGCGTTGAATGAGCAGTTCTTC. Its protein is CASSHPGLALNEQFF.

With regard to this clone: A read error may account for a junction end that differs from germline. The V and J genes are TRBV7-2 and TRBJ2-7, with D perhaps TRBD2 (6 bases). Germline assignment: CDR1 SGHTA and CDR2 FQGNSA. This CDR3 has 13 amino acids. CDR3 DNA sequence: TGTGCCAGCAGCTTATATGACGGGGCGGGAAGGGACTTC. Its protein product is CASSLYDGAGRDF.

The chain uses TRBV19 and TRBJ1-2; 8 bases align to TRBD1. J gave up 5 bases and V 4 bases, and 9 bases lay outside the gene matches. The germline V gene has CDR1 LNHDA and CDR2 SQIVND (reference sequence). This CDR3 has 15 amino acids. The CDR3 DNA is TGTGCCAGTAGTACATCTTGGACAGGGAGGTATGGCTACACCTTC. Protein: CASSTSWTGRYGYTF.

Worth noting for this clone: The junction differs from germline at one of its ends, possibly a read error. The chain joins TRBV2 to TRBJ1-1; D gene ambiguous. CDR3 size: 13 residues. CDR1 is SNHLY and CDR2 is FYNNEI in the germline V gene. DNA of the CDR3: TGTGCCAGCAGGGAAGATCTGAACACTGAAGCTTTCTTT. Encoded protein: CASREDLNTEAFF. Full variable domain (remainder filled in from reference TRBV2 and TRBJ1-1): EPEVTQTPSHQVTQMGQEVILRCVPISNHLYFYWYRQILGQKVEFLVSFYNNEISEKSEIFDDQFSVERPDGSNFTLKIRSTKLEDSAMYFCASREDLNTEAFFGQGTRLTVV.

The genes are TRBV9 and TRBJ2-3; D is perhaps TRBD1 or TRBD2 (6 bases each). V was trimmed by 0 bases and J by 3 bases, leaving 14 bases between them. Germline V gene sequence: CDR1 SGDLS, CDR2 YYNGEE. The CDR3 is 16 residues long. The CDR3 loop is CASSVGGAVGTDTQYF. The CDR3 coding sequence is TGTGCCAGCAGCGTAGGGGGGGCCGTGGGGACAGATACGCAGTATTTT. The variable domain in full, completed from reference TRBV9 and TRBJ2-3, reads DSGVTQTPKHLITATGQRVTLRCSPRSGDLSVYWYQQSLDQGLQFLIQYYNGEERAKGNILERFSAQQFPDLHSELNLSSLELGDSALYFCASSVGGAVGTDTQYFGPGTRLTVL.

The rearrangement uses TRBV5-8 and TRBJ2-1; D is unresolved. There are 11 residues in the CDR3. The V gene's germline CDR1 is SGHTS and CDR2 YDEGEE. V shed 4 bases and J shed 12 bases, with 11 bases lying between them. The CDR3 coding sequence is TGTGCCAGCAGCCCCCACGGGTCGCAGTTCTTC. Translating it yields CASSPHGSQFF.

The rearrangement links TRBV9 to TRBJ2-2; 10 nucleotides match TRBD2. Germline V gene lookup returns CDR1 SGDLS and CDR2 YYNGEE. Trimming at V came to 6 bases and at J to 6 bases, leaving 5 bases not matched to a gene. The CDR3 consists of 14 residues. CDR3 loop: CASTGTSVSGELFF. The CDR3 DNA reads TGTGCCAGCACCGGGACTAGCGTTTCCGGGGAGCTGTTTTTT.

The V gene is TRBV7-3, the J gene TRBJ2-3, with 8 bases identical to TRBD2. The germline gives CDR1 SGHTA, CDR2 FQGTGA. The junction had 8 bases not matched to a gene; V was cut back by 5 bases and J by 7 bases. This CDR3 comprises 14 residues. Written as DNA, the CDR3 is TGTGCCAGCAGCCTTAGGGGCGGGAGGCATACGCAGTATTTT. As protein: CASSLRGGRHTQYF.

This chain connects TRBV28 to TRBJ2-4; TRBD2 matches 7 bases. In germline, CDR1 is MDHEN, CDR2 SYDVKM. The V and J ends lost 7 bases and 1 base, in that order; junction bases with no gene match: 4. CDR3 size: 14 residues. The CDR3 bases are TGTGCCAGCATGGGGGGGTGGGCCAAAAACATTCAGTACTTC. This codes for CASMGGWAKNIQYF. Together with reference TRBV28 and TRBJ2-4, the CDR3 gives the full variable domain: DVKVTQSSRYLVKRTGEKVFLECVQDMDHENMFWYRQDPGLGLRLIYFSYDVKMKEKGDIPEGYSVSREKKERFSLILESASTNQTSMYLCASMGGWAKNIQYFGAGTRLSVL.

The rearrangement joins TRBV14 to TRBJ1-6, with D unresolved. Germline assignment: CDR1 SGHDN and CDR2 FVKESK. Trimming cost V 4 bases and J 8 bases, with 15 bases left between them. This CDR3 has 15 amino acids. As DNA, the CDR3 is TGTGCCAGCAGCCGGCTCGGGTGGGCGGATTCACCCCTCCACTTT. It specifies CASSRLGWADSPLHF.